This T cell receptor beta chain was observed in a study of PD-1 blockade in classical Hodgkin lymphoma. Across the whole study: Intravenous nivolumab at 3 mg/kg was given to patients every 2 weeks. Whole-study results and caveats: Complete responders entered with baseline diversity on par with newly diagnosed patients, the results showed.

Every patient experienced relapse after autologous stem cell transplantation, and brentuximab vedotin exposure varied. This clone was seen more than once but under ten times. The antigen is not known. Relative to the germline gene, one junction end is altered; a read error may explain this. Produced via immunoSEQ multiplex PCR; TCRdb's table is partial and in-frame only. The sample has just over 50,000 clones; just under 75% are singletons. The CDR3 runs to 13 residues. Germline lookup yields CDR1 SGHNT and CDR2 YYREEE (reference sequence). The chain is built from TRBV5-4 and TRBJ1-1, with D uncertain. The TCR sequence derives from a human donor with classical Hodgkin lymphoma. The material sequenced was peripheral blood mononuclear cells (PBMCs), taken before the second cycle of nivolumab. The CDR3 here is CASGLWTDTEAFF. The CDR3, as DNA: TGTGCCAGCGGCTTGTGGACTGACACTGAAGCTTTCTTT.